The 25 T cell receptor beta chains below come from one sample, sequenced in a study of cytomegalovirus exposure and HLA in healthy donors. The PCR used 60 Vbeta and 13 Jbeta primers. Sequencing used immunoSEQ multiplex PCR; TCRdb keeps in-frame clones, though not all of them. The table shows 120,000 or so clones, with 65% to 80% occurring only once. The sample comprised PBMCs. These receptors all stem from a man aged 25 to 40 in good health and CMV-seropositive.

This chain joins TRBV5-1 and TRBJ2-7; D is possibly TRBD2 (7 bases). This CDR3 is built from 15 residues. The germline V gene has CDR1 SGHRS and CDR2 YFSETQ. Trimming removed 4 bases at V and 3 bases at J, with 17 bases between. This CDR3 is CASSRTWGGVYEQYF. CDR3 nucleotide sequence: TGCGCCAGCAGCAGGACGTGGGGGGGCGTCTACGAGCAGTACTTC.

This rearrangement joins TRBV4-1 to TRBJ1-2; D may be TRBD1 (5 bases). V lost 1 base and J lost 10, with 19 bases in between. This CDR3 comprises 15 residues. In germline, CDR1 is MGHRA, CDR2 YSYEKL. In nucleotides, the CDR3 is TGCGCCAGCAGCCAAGGTCAGCAGGGTATATGGGTCTACACCTTC. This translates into CASSQGQQGIWVYTF.

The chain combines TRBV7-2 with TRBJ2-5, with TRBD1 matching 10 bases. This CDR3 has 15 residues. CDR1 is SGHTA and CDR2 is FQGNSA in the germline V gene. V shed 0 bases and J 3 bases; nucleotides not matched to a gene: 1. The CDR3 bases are TGTGCCAGCAGCTTAGCGGGGACAGGGGAAGAGACCCAGTACTTC. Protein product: CASSLAGTGEETQYF.

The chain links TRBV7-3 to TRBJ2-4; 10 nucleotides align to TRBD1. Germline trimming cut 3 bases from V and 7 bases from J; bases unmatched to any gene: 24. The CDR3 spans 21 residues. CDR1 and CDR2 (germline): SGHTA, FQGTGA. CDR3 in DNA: TGTGCCAGCAGCTTCTCCGTACGACGAACCCACAGGGACAGGGGTATTAACATTCAGTACTTC. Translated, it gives CASSFSVRRTHRDRGINIQYF.

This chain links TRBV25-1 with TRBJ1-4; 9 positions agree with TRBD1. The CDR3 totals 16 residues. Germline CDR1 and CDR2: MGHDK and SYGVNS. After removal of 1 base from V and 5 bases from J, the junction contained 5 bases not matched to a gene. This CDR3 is CASSESKGTGNEKLFF. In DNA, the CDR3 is TGTGCCAGCAGTGAATCAAAAGGGACAGGGAATGAAAAACTGTTTTTT.

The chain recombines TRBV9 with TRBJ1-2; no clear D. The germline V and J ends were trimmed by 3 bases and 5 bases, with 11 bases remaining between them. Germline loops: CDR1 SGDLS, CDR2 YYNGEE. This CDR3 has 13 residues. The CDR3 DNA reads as TGTGCCAGCAGCGCCTCGACATGGTATGGCTACACCTTC. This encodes CASSASTWYGYTF.

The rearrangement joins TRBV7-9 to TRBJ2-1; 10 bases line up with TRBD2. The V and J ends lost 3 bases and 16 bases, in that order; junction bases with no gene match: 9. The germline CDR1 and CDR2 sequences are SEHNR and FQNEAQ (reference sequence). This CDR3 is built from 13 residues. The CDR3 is CASSFLQAGGPFF. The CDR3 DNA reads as TGTGCCAGCAGCTTTCTCCAAGCGGGGGGGCCCTTCTTC.

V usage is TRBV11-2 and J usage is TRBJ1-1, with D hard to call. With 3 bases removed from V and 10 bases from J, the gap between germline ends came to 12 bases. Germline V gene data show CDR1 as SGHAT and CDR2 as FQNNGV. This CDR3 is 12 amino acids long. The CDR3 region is CASSFNTGRAFF. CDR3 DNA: TGTGCCAGCAGCTTTAATACCGGGAGAGCTTTCTTT. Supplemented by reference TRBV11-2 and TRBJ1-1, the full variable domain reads EAGVAQSPRYKIIEKRQSVAFWCNPISGHATLYWYQQILGQGPKLLIQFQNNGVVDDSQLPKDRFSAERLKGVDSTLKIQPAKLEDSAVYLCASSFNTGRAFFGQGTRLTVV.

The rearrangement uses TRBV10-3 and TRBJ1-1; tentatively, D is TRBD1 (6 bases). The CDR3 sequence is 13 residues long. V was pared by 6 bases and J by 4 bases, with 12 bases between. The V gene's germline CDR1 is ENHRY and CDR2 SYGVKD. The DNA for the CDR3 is TGTGCCATCAGGGTAGGGGGGGCCACTGAAGCTTTCTTT. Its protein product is CAIRVGGATEAFF.

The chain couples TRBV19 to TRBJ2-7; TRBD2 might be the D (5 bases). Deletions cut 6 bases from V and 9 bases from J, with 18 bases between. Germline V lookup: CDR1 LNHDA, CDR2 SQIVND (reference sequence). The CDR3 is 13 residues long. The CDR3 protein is CASSPVGGPLQYF. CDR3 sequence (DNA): TGTGCCAGTAGCCCAGTAGGAGGTCCGCTGCAGTACTTC. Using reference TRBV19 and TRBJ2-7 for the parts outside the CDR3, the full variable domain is DGGITQSPKYLFRKEGQNVTLSCEQNLNHDAMYWYRQDPGQGLRLIYYSQIVNDFQKGDIAEGYSVSREKKESFPLTVTSAQKNPTAFYLCASSPVGGPLQYFGPGTRLTVT.

The CDR3 spells CASSPTGAGANVLTF. In nucleotides, the CDR3 is TGTGCCAGCTCGCCGACAGGGGCTGGGGCCAACGTCCTGACTTTC. J is TRBJ2-6 and V is TRBV18, with 8 nucleotides matching TRBD1. Germline V lookup: CDR1 KGHSH, CDR2 LQKENI. This CDR3 has 15 residues. With 6 bases clipped from V and 2 bases from J, the junction kept 3 bases outside the gene matches.

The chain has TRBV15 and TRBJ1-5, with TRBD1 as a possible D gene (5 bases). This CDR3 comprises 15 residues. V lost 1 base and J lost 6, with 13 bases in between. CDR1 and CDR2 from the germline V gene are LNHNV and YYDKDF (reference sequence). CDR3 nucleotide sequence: TGTGCCACCAGCAGAGCGGATCAGGGCACTCAGCCCCAGCATTTT. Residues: CATSRADQGTQPQHF.

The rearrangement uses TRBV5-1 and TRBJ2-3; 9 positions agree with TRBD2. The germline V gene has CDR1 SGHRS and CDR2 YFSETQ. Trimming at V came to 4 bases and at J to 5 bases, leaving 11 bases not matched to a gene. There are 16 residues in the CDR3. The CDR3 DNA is TGCGCCAGCAGCCCGGTGGCTAGCGGGGAAGTAGATACGCAGTATTTT. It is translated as CASSPVASGEVDTQYF.

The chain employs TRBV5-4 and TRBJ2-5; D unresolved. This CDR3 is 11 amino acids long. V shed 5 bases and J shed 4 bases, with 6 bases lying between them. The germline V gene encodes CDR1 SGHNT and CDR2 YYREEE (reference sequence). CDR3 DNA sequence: TGTGCCAGCAGACGAGGAGAGACCCAGTACTTC. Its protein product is CASRRGETQYF. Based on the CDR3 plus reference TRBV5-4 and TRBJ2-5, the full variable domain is ETGVTQSPTHLIKTRGQQVTLRCSSQSGHNTVSWYQQALGQGPQFIFQYYREEENGRGNFPPRFSGLQFPNYSSELNVNALELDDSALYLCASRRGETQYFGPGTRLLVL.

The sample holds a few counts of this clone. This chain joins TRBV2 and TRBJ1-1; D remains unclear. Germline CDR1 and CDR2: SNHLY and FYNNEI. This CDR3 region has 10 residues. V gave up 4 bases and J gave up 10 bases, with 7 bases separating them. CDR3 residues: CASSGARAFF. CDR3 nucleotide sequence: TGTGCCAGCAGTGGGGCACGAGCTTTCTTT.

Here the CDR3 reads CASSTGTDTGELFF. CDR3 bases: TGCGCCAGCAGCACCGGGACAGACACCGGGGAGCTGTTTTTT. The chain links TRBV5-1 to TRBJ2-2, with TRBD1 matching 7 bases. Per germline, CDR1 SGHRS and CDR2 YFSETQ. With 4 bases clipped from V and 3 bases from J, the junction kept 3 bases outside the gene matches. The CDR3 has 14 residues.

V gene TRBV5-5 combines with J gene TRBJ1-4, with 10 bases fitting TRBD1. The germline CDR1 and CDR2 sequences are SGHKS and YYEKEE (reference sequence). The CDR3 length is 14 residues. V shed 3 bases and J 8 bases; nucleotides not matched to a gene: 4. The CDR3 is CASSSDRGDEKLFF. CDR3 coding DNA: TGTGCCAGCAGCTCGGACAGGGGGGACGAAAAACTGTTTTTT.

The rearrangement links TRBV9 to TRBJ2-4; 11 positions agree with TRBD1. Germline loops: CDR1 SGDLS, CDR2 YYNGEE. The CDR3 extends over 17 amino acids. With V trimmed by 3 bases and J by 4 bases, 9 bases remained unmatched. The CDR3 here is CASSEGQGGMEKNIQYF. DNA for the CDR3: TGTGCCAGCAGCGAGGGACAGGGGGGGATGGAGAAAAACATTCAGTACTTC.

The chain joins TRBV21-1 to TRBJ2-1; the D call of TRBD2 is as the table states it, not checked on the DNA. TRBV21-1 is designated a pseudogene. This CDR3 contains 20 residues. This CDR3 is CASSDYPGLAGGGGYNEQFF. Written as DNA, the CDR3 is TGTGCCAGCAGCGACTACCCGGGACTAGCGGGGGGCGGGGGCTACAATGAGCAGTTCTTC.

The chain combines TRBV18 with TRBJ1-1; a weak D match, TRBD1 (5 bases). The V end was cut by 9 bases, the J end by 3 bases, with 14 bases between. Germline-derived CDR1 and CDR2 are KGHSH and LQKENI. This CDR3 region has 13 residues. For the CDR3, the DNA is TGTGCCAGTCTGAGGCAGGGCGACACTGAAGCTTTCTTT. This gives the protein CASLRQGDTEAFF.

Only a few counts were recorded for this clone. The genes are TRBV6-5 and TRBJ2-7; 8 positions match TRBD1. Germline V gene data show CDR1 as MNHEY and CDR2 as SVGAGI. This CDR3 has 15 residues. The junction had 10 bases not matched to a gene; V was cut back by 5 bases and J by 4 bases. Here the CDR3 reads CASSPGDRGAYEQYF. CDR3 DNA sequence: TGTGCCAGCAGTCCTGGAGACAGGGGCGCGTACGAGCAGTACTTC.

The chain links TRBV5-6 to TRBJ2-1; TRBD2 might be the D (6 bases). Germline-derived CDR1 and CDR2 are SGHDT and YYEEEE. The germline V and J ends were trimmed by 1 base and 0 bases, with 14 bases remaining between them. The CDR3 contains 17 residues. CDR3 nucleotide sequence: TGTGCCAGCAGCTTGCGCCGGGACTCTAACTCCTACAATGAGCAGTTCTTC. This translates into CASSLRRDSNSYNEQFF.

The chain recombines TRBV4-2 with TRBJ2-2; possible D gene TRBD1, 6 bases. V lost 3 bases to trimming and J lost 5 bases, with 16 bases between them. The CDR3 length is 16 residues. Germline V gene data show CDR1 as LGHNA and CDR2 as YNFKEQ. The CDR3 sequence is CASSQALTGATGELFF. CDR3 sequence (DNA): TGTGCCAGCAGCCAGGCCCTGACAGGCGCTACCGGGGAGCTGTTTTTT.

For the CDR3, the DNA is TGCGCCAGCAGCCAAGAACCGACTAGCTATGGGACCCAGTACTTC. Its translation: CASSQEPTSYGTQYF. The J gene is TRBJ2-5, the V gene TRBV4-1; 7 positions match TRBD2. The length of the CDR3 is 15 residues. V lost 0 bases, J lost 7 bases, and 8 bases stayed unmatched. Germline CDR1 MGHRA, CDR2 YSYEKL.

The CDR3 DNA reads as TGTGCCAGCAGCCGCCTCGACAGGGGAGCTGCTAATGAAAAACTGTTTTTT. It translates to CASSRLDRGAANEKLFF. The V call is TRBV5-5, the J call TRBJ1-4, with 8 positions matching TRBD1. CDR1 is SGHKS, CDR2 YYEKEE, per germline (reference sequence). There are 17 residues in the CDR3. V dropped 4 bases and J dropped 3; count of bases not matched to a gene: 11.